These 10 T cell receptor beta chains originate from one sample sequenced in a study of blood T cell repertoires in COVID-19. TCRdb's copy holds only in-frame clones and misses some; the assay was immunoSEQ multiplex PCR. This sample has 250,000 to 300,000 clones, with around 92% found just once. The specimen sequenced was PBMCs or T cells enriched from blood (not recorded which). Source of these receptors: a woman aged 55-69 years who had recovered from COVID-19.

The rearrangement links TRBV9 to TRBJ2-7; TRBD2 aligns across 7 bases. The length of the CDR3 is 14 residues. Germline CDR1 is SGDLS and CDR2 is YYNGEE. Losses at the gene ends were 1 base for V and 3 bases for J; bases not matched to a gene: 4. CDR3 region: CASSVYGGSYEQYF. The CDR3 DNA reads as TGTGCCAGCAGCGTATACGGCGGGAGCTACGAGCAGTACTTC.

To note about this clone: Distinct nucleotide sequences in the sample also encode this CDR3. CDR3 loop: CASSLRQGYGYTF. The DNA for the CDR3 is TGTGCCAGCAGTTTAAGACAGGGGTATGGCTACACCTTC. The chain employs TRBV27 and TRBJ1-2; the match to TRBD1 covers 8 bases. Germline assignment: CDR1 MNHEY and CDR2 SMNVEV (reference sequence). This CDR3 is 13 amino acids long. After removal of 2 bases from V and 5 bases from J, the junction contained 1 base not matched to a gene.

The chain links TRBV9 to TRBJ2-5; D may be TRBD1 (7 bases). The CDR3 contains 16 residues. V gave up 0 bases and J gave up 3 bases, with 15 bases separating them. Germline assignment: CDR1 SGDLS and CDR2 YYNGEE. CDR3 sequence reads: CASSVGEGGGEETQYF. The DNA for the CDR3 is TGTGCCAGCAGCGTAGGAGAAGGAGGGGGCGAAGAGACCCAGTACTTC.

The chain is built from TRBV9 and TRBJ2-1, with 7 nucleotides matching TRBD2. The CDR3 consists of 16 residues. V trimming: 0 bases; J trimming: 4 bases; junction bases outside the gene matches: 7. Germline CDR1 and CDR2: SGDLS and YYNGEE. As DNA, the CDR3 is TGTGCCAGCAGCGTAGGGGCGGGAGAAGGATACAATGAGCAGTTCTTC. Translation gives CASSVGAGEGYNEQFF.

V usage is TRBV11-2 and J usage is TRBJ2-1, with D perhaps matching TRBD1 (5 bases). The CDR3 covers 14 residues. Germline CDR1 reads SGHAT; CDR2 reads FQNNGV. Deletions cut 3 bases from V and 11 bases from J, with 17 bases between. This CDR3 is CASSFQAVRAQQFF. Written as DNA, the CDR3 is TGTGCCAGCAGCTTCCAGGCGGTCAGGGCACAGCAGTTCTTC.

The genes are TRBV2 and TRBJ1-1; TRBD1 matches 8 bases. Germline-derived CDR1 and CDR2 are SNHLY and FYNNEI. Trimming took 6 bases from V and 0 from J; bases not matched to a gene: 3. The CDR3 totals 14 residues. CDR3 residues: CASSLQGVNTEAFF. CDR3 DNA sequence: TGTGCCAGCAGCTTACAGGGGGTGAACACTGAAGCTTTCTTT.

Here the CDR3 reads CASSQMWRYNEQFF. CDR3 in DNA: TGTGCCAGCAGCCAAATGTGGCGGTACAATGAGCAGTTCTTC. The chain joins TRBV14 to TRBJ2-1; D ambiguous. V was clipped by 2 bases and J by 4 bases, with 9 bases between them. The CDR3 covers 14 residues. CDR1 and CDR2 (germline): SGHDN, FVKESK.

This clone turned up a few times. This chain joins TRBV12-3 or TRBV12-4 and TRBJ2-1, with D uncertain. The CDR3 consists of 11 residues. V was pared by 6 bases and J by 3 bases, with 3 bases between. The DNA for the CDR3 is TGTGCCAGCAGCTTCTACAATGAGCAGTTCTTC. This codes for CASSFYNEQFF.

The chain couples TRBV12-3 or TRBV12-4 to TRBJ1-2; 10 nucleotides agree with TRBD1. The CDR3 sequence is 13 residues long. V was pared by 4 bases and J by 8 bases, with 4 bases of the junction left unmatched. Here the CDR3 reads CASSWTGGRGYTF. The CDR3 DNA reads TGTGCCAGCAGTTGGACAGGGGGGCGAGGCTACACCTTC.

This clone was found once. The CDR3 DNA is TGCGCCAGCAGCTTGAGTAGCGGGGGGCAAAACTACGAGCAGTACTTC. It translates to CASSLSSGGQNYEQYF. The V gene is TRBV5-1, the J gene TRBJ2-7; TRBD2 matches at 10 bases. The CDR3 is made up of 16 amino acids. V was pared by 1 base and J by 3 bases, with 7 bases of the junction left unmatched. Germline V gives CDR1 SGHRS, CDR2 YFSETQ.